This paragraph covers one TCR beta chain sequence. CDR3 length: 15 residues. Germline V lookup: CDR1 SGHVS, CDR2 FQNEAQ. V shed 4 bases and J shed 2 bases, with 12 bases lying between them. The data originate from a study of blood T cell repertoires in COVID-19. On the study more broadly: The United States, Italy and Spain supplied acute and convalescent COVID-19 samples. T cells, B-cell-depleted T cells, or PBMCs supplied cDNA or gDNA.

Repertoires were generated with immunoSEQ multiplex PCR, while TCRdb's copy carries only in-frame clones and drops some. The table shows 140,000 or so clones, with just under 80% occurring only once. The specimen was peripheral blood. The V gene is TRBV7-8, the J gene TRBJ1-5; D is ambiguous. The receptor's source is a woman aged 55-69 years with acute or convalescent COVID-19. In DNA form, the CDR3 reads TGTGCCAGCAGCTCACAGCCGCGAGGCAATCAGCCCCAGCATTTT. It specifies CASSSQPRGNQPQHF.